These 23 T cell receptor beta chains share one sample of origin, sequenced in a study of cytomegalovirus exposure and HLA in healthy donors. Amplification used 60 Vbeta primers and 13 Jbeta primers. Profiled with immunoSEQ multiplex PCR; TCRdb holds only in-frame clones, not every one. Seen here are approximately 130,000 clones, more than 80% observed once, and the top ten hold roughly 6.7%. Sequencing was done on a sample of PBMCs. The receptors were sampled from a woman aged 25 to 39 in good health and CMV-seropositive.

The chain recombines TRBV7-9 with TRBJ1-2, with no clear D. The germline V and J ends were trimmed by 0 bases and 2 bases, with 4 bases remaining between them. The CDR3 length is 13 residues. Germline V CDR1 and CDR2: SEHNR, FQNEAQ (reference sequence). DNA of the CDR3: TGTGCCAGCAGCTTAGCACAGAACTATGGCTACACCTTC. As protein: CASSLAQNYGYTF.

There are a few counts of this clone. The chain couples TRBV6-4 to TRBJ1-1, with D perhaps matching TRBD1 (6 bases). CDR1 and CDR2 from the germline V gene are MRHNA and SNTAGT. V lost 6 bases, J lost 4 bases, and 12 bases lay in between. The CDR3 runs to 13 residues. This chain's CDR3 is CASRQGVGTEAFF. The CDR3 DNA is TGTGCCAGCAGACAGGGAGTGGGCACTGAAGCTTTCTTT.

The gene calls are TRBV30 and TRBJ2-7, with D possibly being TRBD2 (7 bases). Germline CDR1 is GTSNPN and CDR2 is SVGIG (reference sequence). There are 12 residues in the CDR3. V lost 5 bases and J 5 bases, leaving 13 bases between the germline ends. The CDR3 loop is CAWYREGHEQYF. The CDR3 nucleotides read TGTGCCTGGTACAGGGAGGGTCACGAGCAGTACTTC.

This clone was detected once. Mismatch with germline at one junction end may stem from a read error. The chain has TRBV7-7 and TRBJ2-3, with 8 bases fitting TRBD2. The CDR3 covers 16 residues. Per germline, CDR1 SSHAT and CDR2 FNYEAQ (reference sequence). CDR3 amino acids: CASSQGSSGPTDTQYF. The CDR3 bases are TGTGCTAGCAGTCAGGGGTCTAGCGGGCCCACAGATACGCAGTATTTT.

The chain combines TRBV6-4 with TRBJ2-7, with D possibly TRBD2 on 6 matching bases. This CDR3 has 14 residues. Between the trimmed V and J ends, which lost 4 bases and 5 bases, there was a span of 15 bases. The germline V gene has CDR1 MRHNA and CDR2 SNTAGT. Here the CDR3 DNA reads TGTGCCAGCAGTGGCCCGGAGGGTGGGGACGAGCAGTACTTC. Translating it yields CASSGPEGGDEQYF.

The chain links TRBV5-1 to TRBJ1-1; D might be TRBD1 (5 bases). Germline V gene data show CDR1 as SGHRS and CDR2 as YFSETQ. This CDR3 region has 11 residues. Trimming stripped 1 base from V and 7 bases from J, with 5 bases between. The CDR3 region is CASSLQGEAFF. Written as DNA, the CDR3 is TGCGCCAGCAGCTTGCAGGGTGAAGCTTTCTTT. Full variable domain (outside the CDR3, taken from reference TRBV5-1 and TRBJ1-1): KAGVTQTPRYLIKTRGQQVTLSCSPISGHRSVSWYQQTPGQGLQFLFEYFSETQRNKGNFPGRFSGRQFSNSRSEMNVSTLELGDSALYLCASSLQGEAFFGQGTRLTVV.

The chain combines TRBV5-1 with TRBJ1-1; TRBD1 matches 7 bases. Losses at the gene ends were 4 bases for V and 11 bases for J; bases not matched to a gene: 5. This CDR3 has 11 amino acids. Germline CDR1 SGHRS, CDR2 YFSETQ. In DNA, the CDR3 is TGCGCCAGCAGCCCCGGGACAGAGGCTTTCTTT. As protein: CASSPGTEAFF.

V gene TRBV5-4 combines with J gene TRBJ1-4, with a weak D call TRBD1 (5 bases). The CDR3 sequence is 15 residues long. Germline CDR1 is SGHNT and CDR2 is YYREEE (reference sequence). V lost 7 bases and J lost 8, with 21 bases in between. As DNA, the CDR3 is TGTGCCAGCGCCCCCTCTACCGGGGCGGGAGAAAAACTGTTTTTT. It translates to CASAPSTGAGEKLFF.

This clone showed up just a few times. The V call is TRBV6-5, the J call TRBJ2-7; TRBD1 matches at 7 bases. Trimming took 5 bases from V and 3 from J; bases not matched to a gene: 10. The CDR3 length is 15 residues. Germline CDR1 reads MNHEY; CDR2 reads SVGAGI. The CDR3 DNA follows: TGTGCCAGCAGTAGGACCCCGGGACAGAGCTACGAGCAGTACTTC. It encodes CASSRTPGQSYEQYF.

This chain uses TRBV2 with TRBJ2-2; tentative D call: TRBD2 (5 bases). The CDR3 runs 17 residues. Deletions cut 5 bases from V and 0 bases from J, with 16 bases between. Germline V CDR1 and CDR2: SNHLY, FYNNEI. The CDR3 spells CASSITRLIANTGELFF. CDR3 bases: TGTGCCAGCAGTATCACCCGACTAATCGCGAACACCGGGGAGCTGTTTTTT. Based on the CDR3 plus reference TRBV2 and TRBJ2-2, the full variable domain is EPEVTQTPSHQVTQMGQEVILRCVPISNHLYFYWYRQILGQKVEFLVSFYNNEISEKSEIFDDQFSVERPDGSNFTLKIRSTKLEDSAMYFCASSITRLIANTGELFFGEGSRLTVL.

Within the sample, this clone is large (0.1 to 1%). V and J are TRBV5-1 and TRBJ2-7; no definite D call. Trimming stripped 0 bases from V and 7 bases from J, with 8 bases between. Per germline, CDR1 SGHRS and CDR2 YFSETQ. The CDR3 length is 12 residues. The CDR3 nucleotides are TGCGCCAGCAGCTTGGACTACTTAGAGCAGTACTTC. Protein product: CASSLDYLEQYF.

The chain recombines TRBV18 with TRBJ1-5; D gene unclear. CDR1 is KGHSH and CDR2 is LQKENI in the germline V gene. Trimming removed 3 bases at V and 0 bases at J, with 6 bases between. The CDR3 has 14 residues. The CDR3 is CASSPTDSNQPQHF. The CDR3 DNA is TGTGCCAGCTCACCCACAGATAGCAATCAGCCCCAGCATTTT.

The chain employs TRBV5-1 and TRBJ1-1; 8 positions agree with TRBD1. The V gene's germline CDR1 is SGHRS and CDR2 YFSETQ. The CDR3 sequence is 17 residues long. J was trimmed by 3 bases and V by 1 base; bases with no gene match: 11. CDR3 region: CASSLRQGALMDTEAFF. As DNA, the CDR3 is TGCGCCAGCAGCTTGAGGCAGGGGGCCCTCATGGACACTGAAGCTTTCTTT.

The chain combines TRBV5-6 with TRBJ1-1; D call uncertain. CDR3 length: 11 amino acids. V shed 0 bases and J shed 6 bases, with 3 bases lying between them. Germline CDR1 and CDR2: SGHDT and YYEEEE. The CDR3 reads CASSLGAEAFF. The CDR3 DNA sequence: TGTGCCAGCAGCTTGGGAGCTGAAGCTTTCTTT.

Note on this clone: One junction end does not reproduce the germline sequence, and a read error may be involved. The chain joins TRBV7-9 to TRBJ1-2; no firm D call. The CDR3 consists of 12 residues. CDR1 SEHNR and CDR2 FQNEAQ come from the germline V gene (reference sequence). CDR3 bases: TGTTCCAGCAGCTTAGTCGGGTTCGGCTACACCTTC. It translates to CSSSLVGFGYTF.

CDR3 sequence: CASSWSGRKDDTQYF. CDR3 in DNA: TGTGCCAGCAGCTGGAGCGGGAGAAAAGATGATACGCAGTATTTT. The chain joins TRBV7-2 to TRBJ2-3, with 8 positions matching TRBD2. The germline V gene has CDR1 SGHTA and CDR2 FQGNSA. There are 15 residues in the CDR3. Trimming at V came to 4 bases and at J to 6 bases, leaving 9 bases not matched to a gene. Based on the CDR3 plus reference TRBV7-2 and TRBJ2-3, the full variable domain is GAGVSQSPSNKVTEKGKDVELRCDPISGHTALYWYRQSLGQGLEFLIYFQGNSAPDKSGLPSDRFSAERTGGSVSTLTIQRTQQEDSAVYLCASSWSGRKDDTQYFGPGTRLTVL.

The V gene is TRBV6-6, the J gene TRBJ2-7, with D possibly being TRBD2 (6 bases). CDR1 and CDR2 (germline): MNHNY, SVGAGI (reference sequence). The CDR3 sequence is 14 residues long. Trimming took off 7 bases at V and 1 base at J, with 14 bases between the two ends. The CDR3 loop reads CASNRDFSSYEQYF. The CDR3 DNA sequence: TGTGCCAGCAACCGGGACTTCTCGTCCTACGAGCAGTACTTC.

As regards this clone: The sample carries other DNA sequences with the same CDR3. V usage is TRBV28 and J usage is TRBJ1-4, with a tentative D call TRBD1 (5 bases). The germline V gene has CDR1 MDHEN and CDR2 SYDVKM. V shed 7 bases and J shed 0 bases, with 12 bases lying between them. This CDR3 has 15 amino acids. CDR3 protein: CASNLGGATNEKLFF. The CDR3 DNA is TGTGCCAGCAACCTCGGGGGTGCAACTAATGAAAAACTGTTTTTT.

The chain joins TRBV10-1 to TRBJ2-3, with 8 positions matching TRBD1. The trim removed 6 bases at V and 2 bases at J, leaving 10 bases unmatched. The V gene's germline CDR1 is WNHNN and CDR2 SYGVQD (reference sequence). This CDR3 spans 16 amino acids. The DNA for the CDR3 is TGCGCCAGCAGCCAAGACAGGGGTAGGGTCACAGATACGCAGTATTTT. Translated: CASSQDRGRVTDTQYF.

The CDR3 DNA is TGTGCCAGCAGCTTTAGACTCCTTCAGGGGGCCGGGGCAGAGACCCAGTACTTC. Translated: CASSFRLLQGAGAETQYF. The chain has TRBV7-9 and TRBJ2-5; TRBD1 matches at 8 bases. V shed 3 bases, J shed 4 bases, and the junction held 16 bases outside the gene matches. Germline V gene lookup returns CDR1 SEHNR and CDR2 FQNEAQ (reference sequence). The CDR3 is 18 amino acids.

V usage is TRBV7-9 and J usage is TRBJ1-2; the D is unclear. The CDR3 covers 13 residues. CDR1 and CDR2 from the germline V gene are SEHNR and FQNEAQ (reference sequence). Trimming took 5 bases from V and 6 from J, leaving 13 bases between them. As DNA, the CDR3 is TGTGCCAGCAGCCGGGAGCATGGGGATGGCTACACCTTC. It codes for CASSREHGDGYTF.

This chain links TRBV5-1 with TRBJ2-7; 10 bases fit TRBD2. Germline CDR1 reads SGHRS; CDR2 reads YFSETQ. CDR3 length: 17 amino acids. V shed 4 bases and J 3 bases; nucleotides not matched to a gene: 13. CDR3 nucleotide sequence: TGCGCCAGCAGCCTTCTCCCCCGGGCTAGCGGGAGCTACGAGCAGTACTTC. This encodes CASSLLPRASGSYEQYF.

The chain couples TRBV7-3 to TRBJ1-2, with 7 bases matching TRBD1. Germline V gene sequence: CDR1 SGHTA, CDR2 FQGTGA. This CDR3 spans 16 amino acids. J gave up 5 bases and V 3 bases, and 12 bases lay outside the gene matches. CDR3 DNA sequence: TGTGCCAGCAGCTTGGCAGGGGGGACGGGCGTTTATGGCTACACCTTC. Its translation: CASSLAGGTGVYGYTF.